These 26 T cell receptor beta chains originate from one sample sequenced in a study of shared clonotypes between healthy human individuals (dated by TCRdb to about 2020). The method behind the library was the immunoSEQ multiplex PCR assay. Sourced from immuneACCESS, this table was stored by TCRdb with only in-frame sequences that have V and J called. A share of the clones is absent; for the studies checked, an unresolved V gene accounts for under half, and the remainder has no known explanation. For this sample the table gives some 1 million clones, of which 60% to 80% were detected only once. The ten largest clones take up roughly 1.5% of the sample. Sequenced material: memory CD4+ T cells sorted from blood. This specimen's cell subset or site label, per the study, means: CD45RA-negative fraction. These receptors originate from a man younger than 35 in good health.

J is TRBJ2-5 and V is TRBV18; D gene uncertain. The J call is in doubt because the DNA end fits TRBJ2-7 better. Looked up from germline, CDR1 is KGHSH and CDR2 is LQKENI. The CDR3 totals 13 residues. CDR3 amino acids: CASSPGETYEQYF. The CDR3 nucleotides read TGTGCCAGCTCACCGGGCGAAACCTACGAGCAGTACTTC.

The CDR3: CASSILGAYGYTF. The CDR3 DNA follows: TGTGCCAGTAGTATTTTGGGAGCCTATGGCTACACCTTC. The V call is TRBV19, the J call TRBJ1-2, with D hard to call. Per the germline V gene, CDR1 is LNHDA and CDR2 is SQIVND (reference sequence). Trimming removed 3 bases from V and 4 bases from J, with 9 bases in between. This CDR3 region has 13 residues.

This clone has just a few counts. This chain uses TRBV18 with TRBJ1-1; perhaps TRBD1 as D (5 bases). Germline V CDR1 and CDR2: KGHSH, LQKENI. This CDR3 contains 14 residues. V was shortened by 4 bases and J by 3 bases, with 12 bases between the two germline ends. The CDR3 bases are TGTGCCAGCTCACTCCGATGGGGGGACACTGAAGCTTTCTTT. Protein sequence: CASSLRWGDTEAFF.

The chain employs TRBV27 and TRBJ2-7; D is unclear. This CDR3 contains 16 residues. Per germline, CDR1 MNHEY and CDR2 SMNVEV (reference sequence). V was pared by 2 bases and J by 2 bases, with 16 bases between. The CDR3 region has the DNA TGTGCCAGCAGTTTAAGTCCCAGGTTGGGAACCTACGAGCAGTACTTC. Amino acids: CASSLSPRLGTYEQYF.

This sequence joins TRBV4-1 and TRBJ2-1, with TRBD2 matching 10 bases. Germline CDR1 is MGHRA and CDR2 is YSYEKL. The CDR3 has 16 amino acids. The V segment lost 0 bases and the J segment 7 bases; nucleotides outside the gene matches: 6. CDR3 coding DNA: TGCGCCAGCAGCCAAGATCCCGAGCGGGGGGGTAATGAGCAGTTCTTC. The encoded protein is CASSQDPERGGNEQFF.

The gene calls are TRBV18 and TRBJ1-1, with D maybe TRBD1 (5 bases). CDR1 is KGHSH, CDR2 LQKENI, per germline. The CDR3 consists of 16 residues. V dropped 2 bases and J dropped 4 bases, with 17 bases sitting between them. The CDR3 DNA reads as TGTGCCAGCTCACCAGGGCAGGGACTATGGGGCACTGAAGCTTTCTTT. This gives the protein CASSPGQGLWGTEAFF.

The chain recombines TRBV9 with TRBJ2-7, with 8 nucleotides matching TRBD1. J gave up 5 bases and V 0 bases, and 13 bases lay outside the gene matches. Germline V gene data show CDR1 as SGDLS and CDR2 as YYNGEE. There are 17 residues in the CDR3. This CDR3 is CASSVGGIPGQAHEQYF. The CDR3 DNA follows: TGTGCCAGCAGCGTAGGTGGGATACCGGGACAGGCACACGAGCAGTACTTC.

The chain carries TRBV6-1 and TRBJ2-1; possibly TRBD1 for D (6 bases). Trimming left V 11 bases short and J 1 base short, with 12 bases between. The V gene's germline CDR1 is MNHNS and CDR2 SASEGT. The CDR3 extends over 13 amino acids. The CDR3 sequence is CAAQGTSYNEQFF. The CDR3 coding sequence is TGTGCCGCACAGGGTACGTCCTACAATGAGCAGTTCTTC.

This clone was seen once. This chain joins TRBV27 and TRBJ1-6, with 10 bases matching TRBD1. This CDR3 comprises 15 residues. CDR1 and CDR2 from the germline V gene are MNHEY and SMNVEV (reference sequence). The junction had 9 bases not matched to a gene; V was cut back by 6 bases and J by 10 bases. CDR3 region: CASSPYRDRGSPLHF. DNA of the CDR3: TGTGCCAGCAGCCCCTACCGGGACAGGGGATCACCCCTCCACTTT.

This clone appeared a single time. The chain uses TRBV11-3 and TRBJ2-7, with D hard to call. This CDR3 has 12 residues. Trimming pared 1 base from V and 5 bases from J, leaving 6 bases between. Germline loops: CDR1 SGHNT, CDR2 YENEEA. The CDR3 region is CASSLGANEQYF. In DNA, the CDR3 is TGTGCCAGCAGCTTAGGGGCTAACGAGCAGTACTTC.

Note on this clone: This may be a read error: a much more frequent sequence differs by one nucleotide. The sample carries other DNA sequences with the same CDR3. The rearrangement uses TRBV18 and TRBJ2-5; D gene uncertain. The CDR3 runs 13 residues. Trimming took off 0 bases at V and 0 bases at J, with 2 bases between the two ends. CDR1 is KGHSH and CDR2 is LQKENI in the germline V gene. The CDR3 sequence: CASSPPNQETQYF. The CDR3 region has the DNA TGTGCCAGCTCACCACCCAACCAAGAGACCCAGTACTTC.

This clone showed up just once. The chain uses TRBV7-2 and TRBJ2-3; D call uncertain. Trimming took off 5 bases at V and 2 bases at J, with 11 bases between the two ends. From germline, CDR1 is SGHTA and CDR2 FQGNSA. The length of the CDR3 is 14 residues. The CDR3 sequence is CASSPRKSTDTQYF. The CDR3 DNA is TGTGCCAGCAGCCCCCGAAAGTCCACAGATACGCAGTATTTT.

This sequence joins TRBV6-5 and TRBJ2-2, with 9 positions matching TRBD1. V lost 4 bases, J lost 7 bases, and 4 bases stayed unmatched. The CDR3 runs 14 residues. Germline V CDR1 and CDR2: MNHEY, SVGAGI. The CDR3 nucleotides read TGTGCCAGCAGTTGGGACAGGGTCGGCGGGGAGCTGTTTTTT. It encodes CASSWDRVGGELFF.

The genes are TRBV5-1 and TRBJ1-6; maybe TRBD1 (5 bases). V lost 4 bases to trimming and J lost 2 bases, with 16 bases between them. Per germline, CDR1 SGHRS and CDR2 YFSETQ. This CDR3 contains 17 residues. This chain's CDR3 is CASSTQGGVTYNSPLHF. The CDR3 DNA reads as TGCGCCAGCAGCACTCAGGGCGGGGTAACCTATAATTCACCCCTCCACTTT.

The chain has TRBV6-4 and TRBJ2-1; 12 bases map to TRBD2. CDR1 is MRHNA, CDR2 SNTAGT, per germline. The CDR3 runs to 16 residues. Losses at the gene ends were 5 bases for V and 7 bases for J; bases not matched to a gene: 9. The CDR3 nucleotides read TGTGCCAGCAGTCTTGCTAGCGGGGGGGCTTGGAATGAGCAGTTCTTC. Its protein is CASSLASGGAWNEQFF.

The rearrangement uses TRBV29-1 and TRBJ2-3; possibly TRBD1 or TRBD2 for D (5 bases each). Trimming removed 6 bases at V and 4 bases at J, with 17 bases between. This CDR3 is 14 amino acids long. Per the germline V gene, CDR1 is SQVTM and CDR2 is ANQGSEA. CDR3 nucleotide sequence: TGCAGCGTAGGGACCCAGGGTGGATCAGATACGCAGTATTTT. Residues: CSVGTQGGSDTQYF.

The gene calls are TRBV6-6 and TRBJ1-1, with D maybe TRBD1 (5 bases). V was trimmed by 2 bases and J by 7 bases, leaving 8 bases between them. This CDR3 comprises 12 residues. CDR1 MNHNY and CDR2 SVGAGI come from the germline V gene (reference sequence). For the CDR3, the DNA is TGTGCCAGCAGTTACAACAGGTTTGAAGCTTTCTTT. This sequence encodes CASSYNRFEAFF.

In this sample, this clone turned up once. Other DNA sequences in the sample encode the same CDR3. V usage is TRBV5-4 and J usage is TRBJ2-7; the match to TRBD2 covers 8 bases. V lost 0 bases, J lost 2 bases, and 1 base stayed unmatched. The germline gives CDR1 SGHNT, CDR2 YYREEE (reference sequence). CDR3 length: 14 residues. CDR3: CASSLAGGPYEQYF. In DNA, the CDR3 is TGTGCCAGCAGCTTGGCGGGAGGGCCCTACGAGCAGTACTTC.

The rearrangement links TRBV6-1 to TRBJ1-6; D is perhaps TRBD1 (6 bases). The V end was cut by 0 bases, the J end by 6 bases, with 9 bases between. The CDR3 runs to 15 residues. The germline V gene has CDR1 MNHNS and CDR2 SASEGT. CDR3 residues: CASSEAQGFNSPLHF. The CDR3 nucleotides are TGTGCCAGCAGTGAAGCTCAGGGGTTTAATTCACCCCTCCACTTT.

A few counts support this clone. This chain links TRBV6-4 with TRBJ1-1; 9 bases fit TRBD1. CDR1 is MRHNA, CDR2 SNTAGT, per germline. J gave up 5 bases and V 6 bases, and 10 bases lay outside the gene matches. The CDR3 length is 15 residues. CDR3 amino acids: CASRKEGQGGTEAFF. The CDR3 DNA is TGTGCCAGCAGGAAAGAGGGACAGGGAGGAACTGAAGCTTTCTTT.

The gene calls are TRBV27 and TRBJ2-2, with 7 bases that match TRBD1. The CDR3 length is 17 residues. The germline CDR1 and CDR2 sequences are MNHEY and SMNVEV (reference sequence). V shed 3 bases, J shed 0 bases, and the junction held 7 bases outside the gene matches. The CDR3 nucleotides are TGTGCCAGCAGTTTTCAACCGGGACAGCCGAACACCGGGGAGCTGTTTTTT. This gives the protein CASSFQPGQPNTGELFF.

V usage is TRBV13 and J usage is TRBJ1-2; D might be TRBD1 (6 bases). Germline values: CDR1 PRHDT, CDR2 FYEKMQ (reference sequence). There are 13 residues in the CDR3. V lost 4 bases to trimming and J lost 4 bases, with 10 bases between them. The CDR3 nucleotides read TGTGCCAGCAGCTACAGGGCTAGCTATGGCTACACCTTC. This encodes CASSYRASYGYTF.

Concerning this clone: Other DNA sequences of this sample code for an identical CDR3. This chain uses TRBV9 with TRBJ1-1, with unresolved D. The CDR3 is made up of 13 amino acids. V gave up 2 bases and J gave up 4 bases, with 9 bases separating them. Germline loops: CDR1 SGDLS, CDR2 YYNGEE. CDR3 nucleotide sequence: TGTGCCAGCAGCGTCTCCACCGGCACTGAAGCTTTCTTT. This encodes CASSVSTGTEAFF. Combining the CDR3 with reference TRBV9 and TRBJ1-1 gives the whole variable domain DSGVTQTPKHLITATGQRVTLRCSPRSGDLSVYWYQQSLDQGLQFLIQYYNGEERAKGNILERFSAQQFPDLHSELNLSSLELGDSALYFCASSVSTGTEAFFGQGTRLTVV.

The rearrangement uses TRBV19 and TRBJ1-1, with D maybe TRBD1 (5 bases). Trimming left V 8 bases short and J 4 bases short, with 11 bases between. The germline V gene has CDR1 LNHDA and CDR2 SQIVND (reference sequence). This CDR3 is built from 12 residues. CDR3 in amino acids: CASGSRGTEAFF. The DNA for the CDR3 is TGTGCCAGTGGCAGTAGGGGCACTGAAGCTTTCTTT. Drawing the rest from reference TRBV19 and TRBJ1-1, the complete variable domain is DGGITQSPKYLFRKEGQNVTLSCEQNLNHDAMYWYRQDPGQGLRLIYYSQIVNDFQKGDIAEGYSVSREKKESFPLTVTSAQKNPTAFYLCASGSRGTEAFFGQGTRLTVV.

This clone showed up many times. V gene TRBV4-1 combines with J gene TRBJ2-1; 12 bases match TRBD2. Looked up from germline, CDR1 is MGHRA and CDR2 is YSYEKL. CDR3 length: 17 residues. V shed 3 bases, J shed 6 bases, and the junction held 9 bases outside the gene matches. The CDR3 DNA sequence: TGCGCCAGCAGCCAGGCAAAACTAGCGGGAGGAGGCAATGAGCAGTTCTTC. Translating gives CASSQAKLAGGGNEQFF.

V gene TRBV6-1 combines with J gene TRBJ1-6; maybe TRBD1 (5 bases). The length of the CDR3 is 12 residues. CDR1 MNHNS and CDR2 SASEGT come from the germline V gene. Trimming took off 9 bases at V and 9 bases at J, with 12 bases between the two ends. In DNA form, the CDR3 reads TGTGCCAGTCGGACAAGCGGTTCACCCCTCCACTTT. This encodes CASRTSGSPLHF.